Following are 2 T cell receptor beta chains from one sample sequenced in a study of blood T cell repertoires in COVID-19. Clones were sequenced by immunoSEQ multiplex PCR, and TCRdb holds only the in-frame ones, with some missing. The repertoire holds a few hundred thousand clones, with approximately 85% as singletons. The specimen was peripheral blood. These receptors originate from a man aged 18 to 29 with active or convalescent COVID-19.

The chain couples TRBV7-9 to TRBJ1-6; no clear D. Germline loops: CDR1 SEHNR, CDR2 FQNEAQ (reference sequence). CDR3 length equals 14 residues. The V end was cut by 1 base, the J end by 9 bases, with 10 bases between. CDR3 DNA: TGTGCCAGCAGCTTAGATCCGGGGAGTTCACCCCTCCACTTT. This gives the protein CASSLDPGSSPLHF.

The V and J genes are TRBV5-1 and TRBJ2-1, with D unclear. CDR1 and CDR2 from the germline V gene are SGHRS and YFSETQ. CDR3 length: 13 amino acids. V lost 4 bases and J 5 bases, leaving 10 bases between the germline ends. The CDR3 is CASSPYIDNEQFF. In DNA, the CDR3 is TGCGCCAGCAGCCCATACATCGACAATGAGCAGTTCTTC.